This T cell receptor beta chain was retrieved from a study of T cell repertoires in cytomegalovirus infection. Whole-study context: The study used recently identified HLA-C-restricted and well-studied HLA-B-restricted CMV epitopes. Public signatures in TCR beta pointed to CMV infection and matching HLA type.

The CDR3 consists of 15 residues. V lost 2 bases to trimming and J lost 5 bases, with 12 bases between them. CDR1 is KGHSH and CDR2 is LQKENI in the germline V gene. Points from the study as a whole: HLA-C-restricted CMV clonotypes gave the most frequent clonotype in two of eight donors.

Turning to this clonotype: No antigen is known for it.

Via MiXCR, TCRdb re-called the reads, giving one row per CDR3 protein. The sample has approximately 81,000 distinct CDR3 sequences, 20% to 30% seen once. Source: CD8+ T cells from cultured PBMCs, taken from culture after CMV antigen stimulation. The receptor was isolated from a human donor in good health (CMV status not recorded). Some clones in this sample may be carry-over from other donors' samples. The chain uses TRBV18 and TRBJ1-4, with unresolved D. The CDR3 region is CASSPSATVNEKLFF. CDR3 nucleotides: TGTGCCAGCTCACCATCTGCGACGGTGAATGAAAAACTGTTTTTT.